One sample yielded the 13 T cell receptor beta chains listed below, sequenced in a study of shared clonotypes between healthy human individuals. Naive CD8 isolation took CD45RO-negative cells positively selected for CCR7 and excluded terminally differentiated effector memory CD45RA+ cells. The method was immunoSEQ multiplex PCR; TCRdb's version includes in-frame clones alone and lacks a portion of them. Found here are about 680,000 clones, about 91% of them singletons; the top ten hold roughly 24%. The specimen sequenced was naive CD8+ T cells sorted from blood. These receptor sequences come from a man between 25 and 39 years old in good health.

For the CDR3, the DNA is TGTGCCAGCATACGGGAGGGCCCCTACAATGAGCAGTTCTTC. It specifies CASIREGPYNEQFF. The genes are TRBV7-8 and TRBJ2-1; TRBD2 agrees at 8 bases. The CDR3 loop spans 14 amino acids. CDR1 SGHVS and CDR2 FQNEAQ come from the germline V gene. Unmatched junction bases numbered 4, after V lost 7 bases and J lost 2 bases.

The chain carries TRBV10-2 and TRBJ2-7, with 7 bases lining up with TRBD1. Per the germline V gene, CDR1 is WSHSY and CDR2 is SAAADI. The CDR3 is 15 amino acids. V was clipped by 1 base and J by 3 bases; unmatched bases: 6. CDR3 sequence: CASSEFGTAYYEQYF. CDR3 nucleotides: TGCGCCAGCAGTGAGTTTGGGACAGCGTACTACGAGCAGTACTTC.

The chain uses TRBV16 and TRBJ2-5, with a weak D call TRBD2 (5 bases). Germline CDR1 KGHSY, CDR2 FQNENV. V was clipped by 0 bases and J by 5 bases, with 13 bases between them. CDR3 length: 15 amino acids. This CDR3 reads CASSQSGQTGETQYF. CDR3 bases: TGTGCCAGCAGCCAATCAGGGCAGACGGGGGAGACCCAGTACTTC.

This clone was seen a single time. This chain joins TRBV4-3 and TRBJ2-4, with D hard to call. Trimming removed 0 bases at V and 2 bases at J, with 5 bases between. This CDR3 comprises 14 residues. The germline V gene encodes CDR1 LGHNA and CDR2 YSLEER. CDR3 DNA: TGCGCCAGCAGCCAAGATAGTTCCAAAAACATTCAGTACTTC. This codes for CASSQDSSKNIQYF.

This chain uses TRBV6-5 with TRBJ2-5; 12 bases fit TRBD2. This CDR3 contains 14 residues. V dropped 5 bases and J dropped 2; count of bases not matched to a gene: 0. Per germline, CDR1 MNHEY and CDR2 SVGAGI. CDR3: CASSGLAGQETQYF. For the CDR3, the DNA is TGTGCCAGCAGTGGACTAGCGGGGCAAGAGACCCAGTACTTC.

V and J are TRBV29-1 and TRBJ2-7; D not resolved. V lost 3 bases, J lost 2 bases, and 14 bases lay in between. The germline CDR1 and CDR2 sequences are SQVTM and ANQGSEA. The CDR3 covers 14 residues. The CDR3 reads CSVELATHTYEQYF. The DNA of the CDR3 is TGCAGCGTTGAGTTGGCTACCCACACCTACGAGCAGTACTTC.

The table lists this clone with a count of one. This chain joins TRBV6-5 and TRBJ2-1; TRBD1 is a possible D gene (5 bases). Germline V lookup: CDR1 MNHEY, CDR2 SVGAGI. The CDR3 covers 15 residues. Trimming cost V 4 bases and J 4 bases, with 14 bases left between them. The CDR3 region is CASSSGSPGYNEQFF. CDR3 bases: TGTGCCAGCAGTTCAGGGTCCCCTGGGTACAATGAGCAGTTCTTC.

The genes are TRBV27 and TRBJ1-5; 10 bases are a match to TRBD1. Germline assignment: CDR1 MNHEY and CDR2 SMNVEV (reference sequence). The CDR3 loop spans 16 amino acids. V shed 5 bases and J 10 bases; nucleotides not matched to a gene: 14. Here the CDR3 reads CASSLAGTGVNPPQHF. For the CDR3, the DNA is TGTGCCAGCAGTCTCGCCGGGACAGGGGTGAATCCCCCCCAGCATTTT.

V usage is TRBV29-1 and J usage is TRBJ1-1; D is undetermined. Germline lookup yields CDR1 SQVTM and CDR2 ANQGSEA. There are 11 residues in the CDR3. V gave up 4 bases and J gave up 1 base, with 4 bases separating them. The CDR3 spells CSVVGNTEAFF. Written as DNA, the CDR3 is TGCAGCGTTGTAGGGAACACTGAAGCTTTCTTT.

This chain connects TRBV29-1 to TRBJ2-5; 8 bases agree with TRBD2. V shed 0 bases and J 4 bases; nucleotides not matched to a gene: 13. Germline V gene sequence: CDR1 SQVTM, CDR2 ANQGSEA. The CDR3 runs 17 residues. The CDR3 here is CSVEEGVSGIKGETQYF. CDR3 DNA sequence: TGCAGCGTTGAAGAAGGGGTTAGCGGGATAAAGGGAGAGACCCAGTACTTC.

V gene TRBV29-1 combines with J gene TRBJ2-2, with TRBD1 matching over 8 bases. After removal of 5 bases from V and 6 bases from J, the junction contained 5 bases not matched to a gene. Germline assignment: CDR1 SQVTM and CDR2 ANQGSEA. The CDR3 extends over 13 amino acids. As DNA, the CDR3 is TGCAGCGTTTTTACAGGGGGTCCCGGGGAGCTGTTTTTT. It translates to CSVFTGGPGELFF.

The chain has TRBV11-2 and TRBJ2-3; 7 positions agree with TRBD1. The CDR3 runs to 15 residues. Germline CDR1 SGHAT, CDR2 FQNNGV. With 3 bases clipped from V and 1 base from J, the junction kept 4 bases outside the gene matches. CDR3 in DNA: TGTGCCAGCAGCTTCTGGGACAGTCGCACAGATACGCAGTATTTT. This sequence encodes CASSFWDSRTDTQYF.

The rearrangement links TRBV6-1 to TRBJ2-5; D is uncertain. The better agreement between TRBJ2-7 and the DNA end casts doubt on the J call. Per the germline V gene, CDR1 is MNHNS and CDR2 is SASEGT. The CDR3 is 16 amino acids. This CDR3 reads CASSELPNISSYEQYF. The CDR3 DNA sequence: TGTGCCAGCAGTGAATTACCCAACATAAGCTCCTACGAGCAGTACTTC.